This T cell receptor (beta chain) was sequenced in a study of cytomegalovirus exposure and HLA in healthy donors. About the study: There were some 400 genotyped donors. Of these, roughly 86% fell in the genetic ancestry cluster associated with self-reported Caucasian donors. Whole-study findings and limits: Among TCR beta chains of equal frequency, HLA-associated ones were more clonally expanded in a later analysis. A few V segments could not be told apart, such as TRBV6-2 and TRBV6-3, and were left out. CMV serostatus alone was available as immune exposure information.

PCR employed 60 Vbeta and 13 Jbeta primers. Profiled with immunoSEQ multiplex PCR; TCRdb holds only in-frame clones, not every one. The sample carries more than 80,000 clones, roughly 80% recorded once. Comments on this clone: Its antigen is as yet unknown.

The CDR3 is 16 residues long. Trimming stripped 2 bases from V and 0 bases from J, with 10 bases between. Germline lookup yields CDR1 LNHDA and CDR2 SQIVND (reference sequence). This clonotype was obtained from a man aged 55 to 69 in good health and CMV-seronegative. The rearrangement joins TRBV19 to TRBJ1-4, with D uncertain. Sequenced material: PBMCs. CDR3 sequence: CASSIRFFSTNEKLFF. In nucleotides, the CDR3 is TGTGCCAGTAGTATACGTTTCTTCTCAACTAATGAAAAACTGTTTTTT.